Listed below are T cell receptor beta chains from one sample, sequenced in a study of T cell responses to AZD1222 COVID-19 vaccine. TCRdb's table, derived via immunoSEQ multiplex PCR, lists solely in-frame clones and lacks some. This sample yields 150,000 to 190,000 clones, of which about 85% are seen a single time; more than 6.5% belongs to the top ten. This sample comprised peripheral blood, obtained after recovery from COVID-19. These receptors all stem from an adult who had recovered from COVID-19. Each CDR3 is given with its conserved first and last residue. Fields, in order: clone size, V gene, D gene, J gene, CDR3 DNA, CDR3 protein. D genes are given only for firm matches. Size tells how often a clone was seen (once, few, many) or the class of an expanded clone, and some rows leave it out.

>once|TRBV5-6|NA|TRBJ1-3
TGTGCCAGCAGGGAGGGAGGCTCTGGAAACACCATATATTTT
CASREGGSGNTIYF
>NA|TRBV5-1|NA|TRBJ1-2
TGCGCCAGCAGGAAGGACGGGCCAAACTATGGCTACACCTTC
CASRKDGPNYGYTF
>NA|TRBV28|TRBD2|TRBJ2-7
TGTGCCAGCAATATGGGGACTAGCTACGAGCAGTACTTC
CASNMGTSYEQYF
>NA|TRBV4-2|TRBD2|TRBJ2-2
TGTGCCAGCAGCCAAGACCGGGGGGGCCATACCGGGGAGCTGTTTTTT
CASSQDRGGHTGELFF
>NA|TRBV19|NA|TRBJ1-4
TGTGCCAGTAGTATGCAGGGATGGGGTGAAAAACTGTTTTTT
CASSMQGWGEKLFF
>NA|TRBV10-1|NA|TRBJ1-1
TGCGCCAGCAGTGAGAGGGGGACACCCAACACTGAAGCTTTCTTT
CASSERGTPNTEAFF
>NA|TRBV5-1|TRBD1|TRBJ1-1
TGCGCCAGCAGCTTCCGGACAGGGGGGGAGAACACTGAAGCTTTCTTT
CASSFRTGGENTEAFF
>once|TRBV5-4|NA|TRBJ2-6
TGTGCCAGCACCTCCACAGGGTACTCTGGGGCCAACGTCCTGACTTTC
CASTSTGYSGANVLTF
>NA|TRBV6-5|NA|TRBJ2-7
TGTGCCAGCAGGGATGTCCCGACTCTCTCCTACGAGCAGTACTTC
CASRDVPTLSYEQYF
>NA|TRBV4-2|NA|TRBJ1-2
TGTGCCAGCAGCCAAGTAAAGGCTAACTATGGCTACACCTTC
CASSQVKANYGYTF
>NA|TRBV7-7|NA|TRBJ2-7
TGTGCCAGCAGCTTAGTTCCAGGACTTGCCGAGCAGTACTTC
CASSLVPGLAEQYF
>NA|TRBV4-2|TRBD2|TRBJ2-1
TGTGCCAGCAGCCGTGGGACTAGCGGGATTAATGAGCAGTTCTTC
CASSRGTSGINEQFF
>few|TRBV11-2|NA|TRBJ2-6
TGTGCCAGCAGCTTCTTTGGAGACTCTGGGGCCAACGTCCTGACTTTC
CASSFFGDSGANVLTF
>NA|TRBV9|NA|TRBJ2-3
TGTGCCAGCAGCGTAGGTAGCGGTCCCACAGATACGCAGTATTTT
CASSVGSGPTDTQYF
>NA|TRBV10-2|NA|TRBJ2-3
TGCGCCAGCGGGCGAGTAGCTAGCACAGATACGCAGTATTTT
CASGRVASTDTQYF
>NA|TRBV5-4|TRBD1|TRBJ1-4
TGTGCCAGCAGCTTGCCTCCGACAGGGGGCATCGAAAAACTGTTTTTT
CASSLPPTGGIEKLFF
>NA|TRBV19|NA|TRBJ1-5
TGTGCCAGTAGTATCAACGCAGGGGATCAGCCCCAGCATTTT
CASSINAGDQPQHF
>NA|TRBV7-9|NA|TRBJ2-5
TGTGCCAGCAGCTTAGACGGGGGCGTAGAGACCCAGTACTTC
CASSLDGGVETQYF
>NA|TRBV7-2|NA|TRBJ2-5
TGTGCCAGCAGCTTTTCGGCGCAGGATGGGACCCAGTACTTC
CASSFSAQDGTQYF
>NA|TRBV19|NA|TRBJ1-1
TGTGCCAGTAGTATAGTCGGAGGGGGTGGACGCACTGAAGCTTTCTTT
CASSIVGGGGRTEAFF
>NA|TRBV19|NA|TRBJ1-5
TGTGCCAGTAGTATATCGGACCAAATCAATCAGCCCCAGCATTTT
CASSISDQINQPQHF
>NA|TRBV28|TRBD2|TRBJ2-3
TGTGCCAGCAGTTCCTTAGCGGGAGGGGATGATACGCAGTATTTT
CASSSLAGGDDTQYF
>NA|TRBV5-4|TRBD1|TRBJ2-1
TGTGCCAGCAGCTCCACAGGGGGAGTATACAATGAGCAGTTCTTC
CASSSTGGVYNEQFF
>NA|TRBV18|TRBD1|TRBJ2-7
TGTGCCAGCTCACCAGAGCCAGGGGGATACGAGCAGTACTTC
CASSPEPGGYEQYF
>NA|TRBV6-2/TRBV6-3|NA|TRBJ2-2
TGTGCCAGCAGTCCCCCGAGGCAGGGCACCGGGGAGCTGTTTTTT
CASSPPRQGTGELFF
>NA|TRBV27|NA|TRBJ2-7
TGTGCCAGCAGCTCGGCCGCCCAGATCTCCTACGAGCAGTACTTC
CASSSAAQISYEQYF
>NA|TRBV7-9|TRBD1|TRBJ1-2
TGTGCCAGCAGCGAGGGAGGGGGCCTTGCCCACTCGGGCTACACCTTC
CASSEGGGLAHSGYTF
>once|TRBV12-3/TRBV12-4|TRBD2|TRBJ2-1
TGTGCCAGCACCCTTGGGGGGGGTGAGCAGTTCTTC
CASTLGGGEQFF
>NA|TRBV6-6|TRBD1|TRBJ1-3
TGTGCCAGCAGTCCTCGGGAGGTCAGGGGGACCTCTGGAAACACCATATATTTT
CASSPREVRGTSGNTIYF
>NA|TRBV5-6|NA|TRBJ2-6
TGTGCCAGCAGCTTGGGCGGCTCTGGGGCCAACGTCCTGACTTTC
CASSLGGSGANVLTF
>NA|TRBV27|NA|TRBJ1-2
TGTGCCAGCAGTTTAAGCTCGGGCTATGGCTACACCTTC
CASSLSSGYGYTF
>NA|TRBV14|NA|TRBJ1-2
TGTGCCAGCAGCCAACAACCGAACTATGGCTACACCTTC
CASSQQPNYGYTF
>NA|TRBV11-3|NA|TRBJ1-2
TGTGCCAGCAGCCCTGCCCTCTATGGCTACACCTTC
CASSPALYGYTF
>NA|TRBV28|NA|TRBJ1-1
TGTGCCAGCAGTTTTCACCTTGACGGGACTGAAGCTTTCTTT
CASSFHLDGTEAFF
>NA|TRBV28|TRBD1|TRBJ1-5
TGTGCCAGCAGTACCCGGGACAGGGTTGATCAGCCCCAGCATTTT
CASSTRDRVDQPQHF
>NA|TRBV18|NA|TRBJ2-5
TGTGCCAGCTCATACCAAGAGACCCAGTACTTC
CASSYQETQYF
>NA|TRBV20-1|NA|TRBJ1-4
TGCAGTGCGGGAGTTGAAGAAAAACTGTTTTTT
CSAGVEEKLFF
>NA|TRBV6-2/TRBV6-3|NA|TRBJ1-1
TGTGCCAGCAGCCCTCGACGGCCTCCCATGAACACTGAAGCTTTCTTT
CASSPRRPPMNTEAFF
>NA|TRBV9|NA|TRBJ2-2
TGTGCCAGCAGCGTAGGTGGCGCCGGGGAGCTGTTTTTT
CASSVGGAGELFF
>NA|TRBV21-1|NA|TRBJ2-1
TGTGCCAGCAGCAAAGCGCTGGGTCGTGAGCAGTTCTTC
CASSKALGREQFF
>NA|TRBV18|TRBD1|TRBJ1-2
TGTGCCAGCTCACCACTCCGGGACAGTTTCGATGGCTACACCTTC
CASSPLRDSFDGYTF
>few|TRBV5-1|TRBD2|TRBJ2-3
TGCGCCAGCAGCTTTGGACTAGCGGGTCTTAGCACAGATACGCAGTATTTT
CASSFGLAGLSTDTQYF
>NA|TRBV5-8|NA|TRBJ1-5
TGTGCCAGCAGCCCGGAGCGGCTCCTCAATCAGCCCCAGCATTTT
CASSPERLLNQPQHF